This TCR beta chain emerged from a study of T cell repertoires in cytomegalovirus infection. Study-level background: The authors used CMV epitopes that were HLA-C-restricted (recently identified) and HLA-B-restricted (well studied).

The study's findings and limits: The response measured ex vivo was dominated by TCR beta clonotypes (HLA-C-restricted and CMV-specific). Cumulative public TCR beta family frequency identified CMV carriers with the relevant HLA.

Germline loops: CDR1 SGHNT, CDR2 YENEEA. The V and J ends lost 5 bases and 4 bases, in that order; junction bases with no gene match: 8. This CDR3 is 15 amino acids long. TCRdb recomputed calls from the reads with MiXCR, one row per CDR3 protein. The repertoire consists of hundreds of thousands of distinct CDR3 sequences, with around 30% occurring once and the leading ten covering roughly 15%. This clonotype was counted a few times. Antigen unknown. The TCR comes from a human donor in good health (CMV status not recorded). Some clones in this sample may be carry-over from other donors' samples. The sequencing here drew on cultured PBMCs, taken from culture after CMV antigen stimulation. The rearrangement uses TRBV11-3 and TRBJ1-2; 9 bases are a match to TRBD1. The CDR3 loop reads CASSLASGQGYGYTF. Written as DNA, the CDR3 is TGTGCCAGCAGCCTAGCGTCGGGACAGGGCTATGGCTACACCTTC.